The clone carrying this T cell receptor beta chain turned up a few times. Antigen: not known. This entry belongs to a study of vaccination effects on CD4 cells after COVID-19. Study overall: Post-vaccine sampling took place a median of 72 days after the second dose.

Points from the study as a whole: At late timepoints after vaccination, vaccine- and infection-induced clones shrank markedly.

Sequencing was preceded by expansion of antigen-specific CD4+ T cells with viral peptide pools in the ViraFEST assay. With more than nine days of culture completed, CD4+ T cells were isolated. Two-dose BNT162b2 or mRNA-1273 vaccination was given to participants. No vaccinee had earlier SARS-CoV-2 infection, and nucleocapsid antibodies were negative. It was with 10 IU/ml IL-2 and roughly 9.2 ug/ml peptides that 1.5 million to 2.5 million PBMC per well were cultured. This CDR3 region has 13 residues. V lost 6 bases and J 4 bases, leaving 13 bases between the germline ends. CDR1 SNHLY and CDR2 FYNNEI come from the germline V gene. The method was immunoSEQ multiplex PCR; TCRdb's version includes in-frame clones alone and lacks a portion of them. This sample carries approximately 11,000 clones, more than 70% of them seen once, and the ten largest clones take about 9.1%.

The TCR was taken from a human donor who received a COVID-19 vaccine. The chain carries TRBV2 and TRBJ2-7; D call uncertain. The source was CD4+ T cells from PBMCs cultured with SARS-CoV-2 spike peptides, collected after COVID-19 vaccination. CDR3 nucleotides: TGTGCCAGCAGCGAAAATAATTTGTACGAGCAGTACTTC. Protein product: CASSENNLYEQYF. The whole variable domain, filled in from reference TRBV2 and TRBJ2-7, reads EPEVTQTPSHQVTQMGQEVILRCVPISNHLYFYWYRQILGQKVEFLVSFYNNEISEKSEIFDDQFSVERPDGSNFTLKIRSTKLEDSAMYFCASSENNLYEQYFGPGTRLTVT.